This T cell receptor beta chain was identified during a study of beta chain features in type 1 diabetes (dated by TCRdb to the late 2010s). About the full investigation: No differences in mean age, gender distribution, total cell number or subset yield were found between patients and healthy donors. The study compared the TCRB repertoires of sorted circulating CD4+ T cell subsets in recently diagnosed type 1 diabetes patients with those in matched healthy donors. Whereas all 30 or so donors provided naive and central memory subsets, regulatory and stem cell-like memory subsets were isolated from just 8 patients and roughly eight healthy donors. A total of over 90,000,000 sorted cells were examined across all samples, and a strong correlation was observed between cell number per subset and RNA yield. Study-wide conclusions, independent of this receptor: The naive, central memory and regulatory TCRB repertoires appeared to resemble one another more closely among patients than among healthy donors. At VDJ recombination sites, type 1 diabetes patients had fewer insertions and more deleted nucleotides, which implies abnormalities in thymic rearrangement. Only small numbers of individuals were included in the HLA sub-analyses, which left unresolved whether HLA type had any influence on TCRB rearrangement. Because cDNA was sequenced instead of genomic DNA, highly expressing activated cells could be over-represented, though the groups showed no difference in activation or CD3 levels. Shorter templates might be favored by PCR, yet because patient and control samples were amplified and corrected together, any such skew would affect both groups equally. A moderate but significant shortening of TCRB CDR3 length was observed in type 1 diabetes patients in all four CD4+ subsets.

This clone came up a few times. Its recognized antigen is unknown. No base qualities exist here, and no much larger clone lies one base off it. Ends trimmed: V by 2 bases, J by 3 bases; bases unmatched to a gene: 3. The CDR3 runs 14 residues from the cysteine to the phenylalanine. The read is trimmed to its CDR3 DNA, 42 bases read in frame from base 1. The germline V gene supplies CDR1 KGHSH and CDR2 LQKENI. Each donor gave one peripheral blood draw, averaging approximately 120 mL, which was collected into heparinised tubes. A BD FACSAria II was used to sort naive, central memory, regulatory and stem cell-like memory CD4+ T cells with a panel that included CD45RO, CCR7, CD25, CD127, CD95 and CD27. Purity was above 98% for every sorted population. PBMCs were separated immediately by Lymphoprep density gradient centrifugation and were stained directly, without being cultured. So that batch effects would be minimized, each experiment stained and sorted samples in pairs, pairing one healthy donor with one patient.

The entire amount of isolated RNA was reverse transcribed using the High Capacity cDNA Reverse Transcription Kit, so the sequenced TCRB transcripts were expressed ones. Deep immunoSEQ sequencing was performed on naive, central memory and regulatory T cell samples, with an average of roughly 4 million total reads per sample. Sorted cells were lysed in RLT buffer and RNA was extracted with DNase-treated RNeasy Micro or Mini kits, depending on cell number. Each cell subset was processed separately to prevent cross-contamination, with patient and healthy donor samples processed together. TCRB sequences were amplified from cDNA with the immunoSEQ multiplex PCR, producing 87-bp fragments spanning the CDR3 region. The amplicons were sequenced using the Illumina HiSeq platform. As for the original processing: PCR bias was corrected computationally using synthetic template baselines, and reads within Hamming distance 2 were collapsed, with unmergeable singletons discarded. Reads were aligned against IMGT to assign V, D and J genes, CDR3 length and insertions or deletions at six rearrangement sites. Clonotype counts were normalized to sorted cell number within each subset before computing true diversity and Gini coefficients with the tcR R package. Repertoire sharing was quantified using the overlap coefficient calculated on TCRB nucleotide sequences. Drawn from immuneACCESS, this table holds only the in-frame rearrangements with V and J called that TCRdb kept. Clones are partly lost; checked studies trace under half to an unresolved V gene and leave the rest unexplained. V and J calls plus clone size are reproduced from that table; the DNA served to infer D and trimming. The sample table shows about 320,000 clones, and 12% to 15% are seen once. The ten most abundant clones make up roughly 7% of the sample.

The chain joins TRBV18 to TRBJ1-1, and 7 junction bases match TRBD1. The source of this sequence is a man aged 25-45 years in good health. Sequenced input: central memory CD4+ T cells from blood. The CDR3 loop reads CASSPSGGHTEAFF. DNA sequence: TGTGCCAGCTCACCATCAGGGGGGCACACTGAAGCTTTCTTT.